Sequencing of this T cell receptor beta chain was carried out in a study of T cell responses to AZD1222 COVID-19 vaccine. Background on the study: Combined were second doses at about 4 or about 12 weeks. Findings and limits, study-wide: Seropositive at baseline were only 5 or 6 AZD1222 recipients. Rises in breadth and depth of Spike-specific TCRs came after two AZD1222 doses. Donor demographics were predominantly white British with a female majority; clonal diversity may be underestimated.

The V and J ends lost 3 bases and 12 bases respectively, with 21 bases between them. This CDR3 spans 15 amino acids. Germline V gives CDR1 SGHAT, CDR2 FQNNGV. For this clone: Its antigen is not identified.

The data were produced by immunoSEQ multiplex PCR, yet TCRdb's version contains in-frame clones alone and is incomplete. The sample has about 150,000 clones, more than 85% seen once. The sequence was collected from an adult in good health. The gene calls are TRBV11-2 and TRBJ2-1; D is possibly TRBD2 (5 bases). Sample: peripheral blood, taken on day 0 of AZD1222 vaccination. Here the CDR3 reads CASSFSGSQVWGQFF. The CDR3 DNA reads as TGTGCCAGCAGCTTCTCGGGGAGTCAGGTTTGGGGGCAGTTCTTC.